This T cell receptor beta chain stems from a study of long-term antiretroviral therapy in people with HIV. Broader study findings: Records did not include ART adherence, viral resistance or therapy changes. CDR3 length ranges were narrower in HIV repertoires than in controls.

The assay, immunoSEQ v3.0, was run at survey level. Sequencing used immunoSEQ multiplex PCR; TCRdb keeps in-frame clones, though not all of them. This sample yields tens of thousands of clones, of which around four fifths are seen a single time; approximately 9.3% belongs to the top ten. The V gene lost 7 bases and the J gene lost 8 bases, with 11 bases spanning the gap. The CDR3 runs 11 residues. CDR1 is MNHNY and CDR2 is SVGAGI in the germline V gene (reference sequence). It was in the United States that all participants with HIV were treated. The content of samples before DNA extraction was roughly 1-10 million cryopreserved PBMC. On this clone: What it recognizes is unknown.

The sequencing used unsorted PBMCs, collected 1.2 years after starting antiretroviral therapy. This clonotype originated in a woman between 40 and 50 years old with HIV. This chain connects TRBV6-6 to TRBJ1-1, with a weak D call TRBD1 (5 bases). CDR3 nucleotide sequence: TGTGCCAGCATTGGGGACGCCGAAGCTTTCTTT. It is translated as CASIGDAEAFF.